This TCR beta chain was identified during a study of CD8 T cells in Susac syndrome. Roughly 0.45 to 1 ug RNA was reverse transcribed with random hexamers. TCRdb ran MiXCR on the immunoSEQ multiplex PCR reads and lists one entry per CDR3 protein. The data hold 85,000 to 90,000 distinct CDR3 sequences, with over 80% observed a single time. The CDR3 is 16 amino acids. Germline CDR1 reads MNHNS; CDR2 reads SASEGT. The V gene end was trimmed by 1 base and the J gene end by 10 bases; junction bases not matched to a gene: 9. Whole-study findings and limits: As acknowledged by the study, its TCR sequencing and HLA analysis included a relatively small number of individuals.

Sequencing of TCR beta covered CD8+ and CD4+ T cells obtained from blood. Controls were healthy donors (matched for age and sex). Negative isolation was applied to CD8+ and CD4+ T cells, and FACS enrichment was applied to TEMRA cells. Comments on this clonotype: The antigen is not known.

The specimen sequenced was CD8+ T cells from PBMCs. This chain connects TRBV6-1 to TRBJ2-1, with 11 bases aligning to TRBD2. This sequence was found in a human donor in good health. The CDR3 DNA reads TGTGCCAGCAGTGAAGATCTCTCTAGCGGGGGGTTCGAGCAGTTCTTC. This encodes CASSEDLSSGGFEQFF.